The clone carrying this T cell receptor (beta chain) was seen a few times. The CDR3 has 14 residues. V lost 6 bases to trimming and J lost 0 bases, with 9 bases between them. Germline CDR1 and CDR2: KGHSH and LQKENI. Profiled with immunoSEQ multiplex PCR; TCRdb holds only in-frame clones, not every one. This sample has just under 85,000 clones, with more than 80% found just once. This entry belongs to a study of OX40 agonist ivuxolimab in advanced cancers. The overall study: Averaging around 60 years in age, with a range of about 20 to 90, the cohort was around 87% male.

The sequencing used CD4+ or CD8+ T cells sorted from blood, collected in a trial of the OX40 agonist ivuxolimab. The rearrangement joins TRBV18 to TRBJ2-4; TRBD2 is a possible D gene (5 bases). The receptor was isolated from an adult with an advanced solid tumor such as melanoma, head and neck, liver or kidney cancer. CDR3 loop: CASSLRGAKNIQYF. In DNA form, the CDR3 reads TGTGCCAGCTCTCTTCGGGGAGCCAAAAACATTCAGTACTTC. The variable domain in full, completed from reference TRBV18 and TRBJ2-4, reads NAGVMQNPRHLVRRRGQEARLRCSPMKGHSHVYWYRQLPEEGLKFMVYLQKENIIDESGMPKERFSAEFPKEGPSILRIQQVVRGDSAAYFCASSLRGAKNIQYFGAGTRLSVL.